Listed below are T cell receptor beta chains from one sample, sequenced in a study of blood T cell repertoires in COVID-19. Only in-frame clones appear in the TCRdb table, and some are missing; sequencing was by immunoSEQ multiplex PCR. Here the sample spans roughly 360,000 clones, over 75% being singletons. Sequenced input: PBMCs or T cells enriched from blood (not recorded which). Receptors originate from a woman aged 30 to 39 with acute COVID-19. CDR3s leave out the opening cysteine and the closing phenylalanine or tryptophan.

V: TRBV2
J: TRBJ2-4
length: 18
CDR3: ASSERGRTGSTMAKNIQY

V: TRBV27
J: TRBJ2-7
length: 12
CDR3: ASSTSRTSLEQY

V: TRBV24-1
J: TRBJ1-2
length: 10
CDR3: ATSGTGVGYT

V: TRBV5-8
J: TRBJ1-1
length: 14
CDR3: ASSPFADRLNTEAF

V: TRBV7-9
J: TRBJ2-7
length: 13
CDR3: ASSLGGAPVHEQY

V: TRBV5-4
J: TRBJ2-3
length: 15
CDR3: ASSPTLRRGVTDTQY

V: TRBV7-2
J: TRBJ2-2
length: 13
CDR3: ASSFGQPNTGELF

V: TRBV6-5
J: TRBJ2-7
length: 11
CDR3: ASIMAGGSEQY

V: TRBV12-3/TRBV12-4
J: TRBJ1-5
length: 11
CDR3: ASSGQFMQPQH

V: TRBV27
J: TRBJ1-4
length: 14
CDR3: ASSPGQLGTNEKLF

V: TRBV10-3
J: TRBJ2-7
length: 12
CDR3: AISEWASSYEQY

V: TRBV10-1
J: TRBJ1-1
length: 15
CDR3: ASSDKRGRGVNTEAF

V: TRBV30
J: TRBJ2-7
length: 11
CDR3: AWSVDRVYEQY

V: TRBV6-1
J: TRBJ1-2
length: 14
CDR3: ASSEGRDRGRGGYT

V: TRBV5-1
J: TRBJ1-1
length: 15
CDR3: ASSLGPGTVSRGGAF

V: TRBV6-5
J: TRBJ2-2
length: 12
CDR3: ASRRDRGTGELF

V: TRBV13
J: TRBJ2-7
length: 12
CDR3: ASSLAANSYEQY

V: TRBV5-1
J: TRBJ2-1
length: 15
CDR3: ASGSLSGVSSYNEQF

V: TRBV24-1
J: TRBJ2-1
length: 12
CDR3: ATSDYSRFNEQF

V: TRBV14
J: TRBJ1-1
length: 11
CDR3: ASSQGFRTEAF

V: TRBV3-1/TRBV3-2
J: TRBJ1-2
length: 16
CDR3: ASSQDTQGGAYYYGYT